This TCR beta chain was identified during a study of T cell responses to AZD1222 COVID-19 vaccine. TCRdb's copy holds only in-frame clones and misses some; the assay was immunoSEQ multiplex PCR. In the table there are 150,000 or so clones, roughly 80% of which are singletons. This CDR3 comprises 14 residues. Germline V gene lookup returns CDR1 SGHVS and CDR2 FQNEAQ. The ends lost 6 bases at V and 5 bases at J; junction bases unmatched: 6. The chain links TRBV7-8 to TRBJ2-7, with 11 bases that match TRBD2. The source is an adult in good health. Sequenced material: peripheral blood, taken on day 0 of MenACWY control vaccination. The CDR3 protein is CASRDSGLADEQYF. In DNA form, the CDR3 reads TGTGCCAGCAGAGACTCGGGACTAGCGGACGAGCAGTACTTC.